Below, 19 T cell receptor beta chains from the same sample are listed, as sequenced in a study of blood T cell repertoires in COVID-19. The protocol was immunoSEQ multiplex PCR, while the TCRdb copy is restricted to in-frame clones and leaves out a portion. The sample consists of about 250,000 clones, 81% of them appearing once. Material for sequencing was peripheral blood. The receptors were sampled from an elderly woman with acute or convalescent COVID-19.

This clone was picked up a small number of times. The chain joins TRBV27 to TRBJ2-7, with 10 bases fitting TRBD1. V lost 7 bases, J lost 5 bases, and 5 bases stayed unmatched. There are 13 residues in the CDR3. Germline CDR1 reads MNHEY; CDR2 reads SMNVEV (reference sequence). CDR3 sequence: CASKMTGGDEQYF. The CDR3 DNA is TGTGCCAGCAAAATGACAGGGGGCGACGAGCAGTACTTC.

The chain uses TRBV18 and TRBJ1-5; 11 bases match TRBD1. The CDR3 covers 15 residues. V was pared by 4 bases and J by 7 bases, with 6 bases of the junction left unmatched. Germline-derived CDR1 and CDR2 are KGHSH and LQKENI. CDR3 residues: CASSLSGTGGQPQHF. DNA for the CDR3: TGTGCCAGCTCACTCTCCGGGACAGGGGGACAGCCCCAGCATTTT.

The V call is TRBV6-5, the J call TRBJ2-5; D is perhaps TRBD1 (5 bases). The CDR3 is made up of 15 amino acids. CDR1 and CDR2 from the germline V gene are MNHEY and SVGAGI. V dropped 0 bases and J dropped 4 bases, with 12 bases sitting between them. The CDR3 spells CASSYSSYQGETQYF. DNA for the CDR3: TGTGCCAGCAGTTACTCGAGTTATCAGGGAGAGACCCAGTACTTC.

The count of this clone is one. The chain carries TRBV23-1 and TRBJ2-1, with 11 bases identical to TRBD2. TRBV23-1 is marked as an open reading frame, function uncertain. The CDR3 covers 15 residues. The V and J ends lost 8 bases and 6 bases, in that order; junction bases with no gene match: 9. CDR3 in amino acids: CASGQLAGAGNEQFF. The CDR3 bases are TGCGCCAGCGGACAACTAGCGGGAGCTGGCAATGAGCAGTTCTTC.

V gene TRBV5-6 combines with J gene TRBJ2-2; D ambiguous. The V gene lost 3 bases and the J gene lost 3 bases, with 6 bases spanning the gap. The CDR3 loop spans 13 amino acids. Germline lookup yields CDR1 SGHDT and CDR2 YYEEEE. The CDR3 protein is CASSSPDTGELFF. The CDR3 region has the DNA TGTGCCAGCAGCTCCCCGGACACCGGGGAGCTGTTTTTT.

The DNA for the CDR3 is TGTGCCAGCAGCTTGATTTCTGAGAGGGCAAATGGCTACACCTTC. It codes for CASSLISERANGYTF. The rearrangement uses TRBV5-4 and TRBJ1-2; D remains unclear. Per germline, CDR1 SGHNT and CDR2 YYREEE (reference sequence). Trimming removed 1 base from V and 6 bases from J, with 16 bases in between. This CDR3 region has 15 residues.

The V gene is TRBV7-9, the J gene TRBJ2-1; a weak D match, TRBD1 (5 bases). The length of the CDR3 is 11 residues. V was cut by 5 bases and J by 10 bases, with 9 bases left in between. Germline lookup yields CDR1 SEHNR and CDR2 FQNEAQ (reference sequence). The CDR3 DNA sequence: TGTGCCAGCAGCGCCCGGACAGAGCAGTTCTTC. Protein product: CASSARTEQFF.

The genes are TRBV3-1 (or the pseudogene TRBV3-2) and TRBJ1-1, with TRBD1 matching over 8 bases. CDR3 length: 16 residues. Germline assignment: CDR1 LGHDT and CDR2 YNNKEL (reference sequence). Unmatched junction bases numbered 10, after V lost 3 bases and J lost 4 bases. CDR3 sequence (DNA): TGTGCCAGCAGCCAGGTGGGGTCAGGGGGCATCACTGAAGCTTTCTTT. This sequence encodes CASSQVGSGGITEAFF.

This sequence joins TRBV28 and TRBJ1-5; 8 bases are shared with TRBD1. The V and J ends lost 4 bases and 6 bases, in that order; junction bases with no gene match: 14. The CDR3 contains 17 residues. In germline, CDR1 is MDHEN, CDR2 SYDVKM. As DNA, the CDR3 is TGTGCCAGCAGTTACAGGGGGATAGTCCTCGGAAGTCAGCCCCAGCATTTT. This encodes CASSYRGIVLGSQPQHF. Looking up the rest from reference TRBV28 and TRBJ1-5 gives the full variable domain: DVKVTQSSRYLVKRTGEKVFLECVQDMDHENMFWYRQDPGLGLRLIYFSYDVKMKEKGDIPEGYSVSREKKERFSLILESASTNQTSMYLCASSYRGIVLGSQPQHFGDGTRLSIL.

The gene calls are TRBV28 and TRBJ2-1; TRBD1 might be the D (5 bases). Germline values: CDR1 MDHEN, CDR2 SYDVKM. V lost 4 bases, J lost 9 bases, and 19 bases lay in between. This CDR3 has 15 residues. CDR3 in amino acids: CASSSQGTLIFEQFF. In DNA, the CDR3 is TGTGCCAGCAGTTCCCAGGGTACCTTGATATTTGAGCAGTTCTTC.

The chain carries TRBV2 and TRBJ1-1; D is uncertain. V lost 7 bases and J lost 1, with 10 bases in between. This CDR3 has 13 amino acids. Germline V gene data show CDR1 as SNHLY and CDR2 as FYNNEI. The CDR3 protein is CASIIGENTEAFF. CDR3 bases: TGTGCCAGCATTATCGGGGAGAACACTGAAGCTTTCTTT.

This chain connects TRBV27 to TRBJ2-6, with TRBD2 as a possible D gene (5 bases). This CDR3 has 15 residues. Trimming removed 3 bases at V and 0 bases at J, with 6 bases between. Per germline, CDR1 MNHEY and CDR2 SMNVEV (reference sequence). DNA of the CDR3: TGTGCCAGCAGTTTGGGGAGCTCTGGGGCCAACGTCCTGACTTTC. This gives the protein CASSLGSSGANVLTF.

The rearrangement uses TRBV3-1 (or the pseudogene TRBV3-2) and TRBJ2-1; maybe TRBD2 (5 bases). The CDR3 has 14 residues. Germline loops: CDR1 LGHDT, CDR2 YNNKEL (reference sequence). Trimming took off 0 bases at V and 7 bases at J, with 10 bases between the two ends. This CDR3 reads CASSQDLDLNEQFF. CDR3 sequence (DNA): TGTGCCAGCAGCCAAGATCTGGACTTAAATGAGCAGTTCTTC.

This clone has a single count. This chain uses TRBV21-1 with TRBJ1-1. TRBV21-1 corresponds to a pseudogene. This CDR3 has 20 amino acids. The CDR3 region has the DNA TGTGCCAGCAGCAAAACGTTTCCACCCTCTCACCTACGGGGGTTCACTGAAGCTTTCTTT. Protein product: CASSKTFPPSHLRGFTEAFF.

Here the CDR3 reads CASSLGRQGGTDTQYF. The CDR3 region has the DNA TGCGCCAGCAGCTTGGGACGACAGGGAGGCACAGATACGCAGTATTTT. The chain employs TRBV5-1 and TRBJ2-3, with 7 bases fitting TRBD1. The germline V gene encodes CDR1 SGHRS and CDR2 YFSETQ. The junction had 5 bases not matched to a gene; V was cut back by 0 bases and J by 1 base. The CDR3 runs 16 residues.

The CDR3 sequence: CASSLTGTSGAQETQYF. The CDR3 nucleotides are TGCGCCAGCAGCTTGACCGGGACTAGCGGAGCCCAAGAGACCCAGTACTTC. This chain uses TRBV5-1 with TRBJ2-5; 11 nucleotides match TRBD2. Germline-derived CDR1 and CDR2 are SGHRS and YFSETQ. This CDR3 is 17 amino acids long. Losses at the gene ends were 1 base for V and 1 base for J; bases not matched to a gene: 6.

The J gene is TRBJ2-3, the V gene TRBV7-9, with 14 positions matching TRBD2. CDR1 and CDR2 (germline): SEHNR, FQNEAQ (reference sequence). V dropped 5 bases and J dropped 6; count of bases not matched to a gene: 16. CDR3 size: 19 residues. In nucleotides, the CDR3 is TGTGCCAGCAGCACCAGACTAGCGGGGGGGGATGCGGGTTCCGATACGCAGTATTTT. It is translated as CASSTRLAGGDAGSDTQYF.

DNA for the CDR3: TGCAGCGTTGAATCCGGCACAGATACGCAGTATTTT. This codes for CSVESGTDTQYF. This chain uses TRBV29-1 with TRBJ2-3; D gene unclear. The V end was cut by 2 bases, the J end by 1 base, with 4 bases between. Germline lookup yields CDR1 SQVTM and CDR2 ANQGSEA. This CDR3 is built from 12 residues.

V is TRBV6-4 and J is TRBJ1-5; D is unclear. Trimming left V 0 bases short and J 13 bases short, with 7 bases between. The germline gives CDR1 MRHNA, CDR2 SNTAGT. The CDR3 spans 11 residues. CDR3 region: CASSDSSVQHF. The CDR3 DNA reads TGTGCCAGCAGTGACTCATCCGTTCAGCATTTT.